This T cell receptor beta chain originates from a study of OX40 agonist ivuxolimab in advanced cancers. Clones were read by immunoSEQ multiplex PCR, and TCRdb kept only the in-frame ones, dropping some. Of about 80,000 clones in the sample, about 88% were seen once. A remark on this clone: The antigen is undetermined.

Germline values: CDR1 GTSNPN, CDR2 SVGIG (reference sequence). The trim removed 2 bases at V and 6 bases at J, leaving 5 bases unmatched. The CDR3 is 14 residues long. Overall study results and limits: Partial responders at 0.1-3.0 mg/kg showed near-lowest clonal expansion.

The chain employs TRBV30 and TRBJ2-2; 8 bases agree with TRBD2. This sequence was found in an adult with an advanced solid tumor such as melanoma, head and neck, liver or kidney cancer. Source: CD4+ or CD8+ T cells sorted from blood, taken in a trial of the OX40 agonist ivuxolimab. Here the CDR3 reads CAWSSGSVAGELFF. The CDR3 DNA follows: TGTGCCTGGAGTAGCGGGAGCGTCGCCGGGGAGCTGTTTTTT.